One sample yielded the 19 T cell receptor beta chains listed below, sequenced in a study of shared clonotypes between healthy human individuals. The method was immunoSEQ multiplex PCR; TCRdb's version includes in-frame clones alone and lacks a portion of them. The sample holds 520,000 or so clones, approximately 85% seen once. Material: PBMCs. The source of these receptors is a woman aged 40 to 50 in good health. Some clones in this sample may be carry-over from other donors' samples.

The chain recombines TRBV2 with TRBJ1-1; 8 bases align to TRBD1. The V gene's germline CDR1 is SNHLY and CDR2 FYNNEI. Trimming removed 3 bases from V and 1 base from J; junction bases left unmatched: 4. This CDR3 region has 15 residues. The DNA of the CDR3 is TGTGCCAGCAGTGATCAGGGGGCTGGGAACACTGAAGCTTTCTTT. Amino acid sequence: CASSDQGAGNTEAFF.

The chain is built from TRBV28 and TRBJ2-5, with TRBD2 matching 9 bases. Germline V lookup: CDR1 MDHEN, CDR2 SYDVKM. After removal of 8 bases from V and 5 bases from J, the junction contained 9 bases not matched to a gene. The CDR3 is 14 residues long. The CDR3 DNA sequence: TGTGCCAGCGGTATGACTAGCGGTTGGGAGACCCAGTACTTC. Translated, it gives CASGMTSGWETQYF.

The table lists this clone with a few counts. The chain recombines TRBV9 with TRBJ1-1; D gene unclear. V was clipped by 0 bases and J by 7 bases, with 13 bases between them. This CDR3 comprises 14 residues. CDR1 and CDR2 from the germline V gene are SGDLS and YYNGEE. CDR3 region: CASSVGGVPYEAFF. The CDR3 nucleotides are TGTGCCAGCAGCGTAGGCGGGGTCCCCTATGAAGCTTTCTTT.

The V and J genes are TRBV19 and TRBJ2-3; no definite D call. The CDR3 extends over 12 amino acids. V dropped 7 bases and J dropped 4 bases, with 9 bases sitting between them. Germline CDR1 is LNHDA and CDR2 is SQIVND (reference sequence). The CDR3 reads CASNLGSDTQYF. The CDR3 nucleotides read TGTGCCAGTAATCTGGGTTCAGATACGCAGTATTTT.

This rearrangement joins TRBV5-4 to TRBJ2-1, with D hard to call. V lost 3 bases and J lost 0, with 10 bases in between. This CDR3 is built from 15 residues. From germline, CDR1 is SGHNT and CDR2 YYREEE (reference sequence). The CDR3 DNA sequence: TGTGCCAGCAGCTATGCCTCGAGCTCCTACAATGAGCAGTTCTTC. Translated: CASSYASSSYNEQFF.

This clone was seen once. The V and J genes are TRBV18 and TRBJ2-3, with 10 positions matching TRBD1. V lost 6 bases to trimming and J lost 0 bases; unmatched junction nucleotides: 6. In germline, CDR1 is KGHSH, CDR2 LQKENI. This CDR3 region has 16 residues. The CDR3 spells CASSPGTGVSTDTQYF. The CDR3 DNA sequence: TGTGCCAGCTCCCCAGGGACAGGGGTGAGCACAGATACGCAGTATTTT.

This sequence joins TRBV6-6 and TRBJ1-3; 7 bases fit TRBD1. Germline V lookup: CDR1 MNHNY, CDR2 SVGAGI (reference sequence). Losses at the gene ends were 5 bases for V and 0 bases for J; bases not matched to a gene: 4. This CDR3 has 15 amino acids. In DNA form, the CDR3 reads TGTGCCAGCAGTCCCAGGGGGGCCTCTGGAAACACCATATATTTT. It is translated as CASSPRGASGNTIYF.

The rearrangement links TRBV7-3 to TRBJ2-7, with D perhaps TRBD2 (5 bases). The V end was cut by 3 bases, the J end by 3 bases, with 12 bases between. This CDR3 has 14 amino acids. Germline lookup yields CDR1 SGHTA and CDR2 FQGTGA. The CDR3: CASSFRLFNYEQYF. DNA of the CDR3: TGTGCCAGCAGCTTCAGACTATTTAACTACGAGCAGTACTTC.

This sequence joins TRBV7-2 and TRBJ1-5; 9 nucleotides match TRBD1. The CDR3 consists of 15 residues. Germline V gene data show CDR1 as SGHTA and CDR2 as FQGNSA. Trimming at V came to 5 bases and at J to 4 bases, leaving 6 bases not matched to a gene. CDR3 protein: CASSTATGGNQPQHF. The CDR3 bases are TGTGCCAGCAGCACGGCGACAGGGGGTAATCAGCCCCAGCATTTT.

This chain uses TRBV2 with TRBJ2-1; 10 nucleotides match TRBD2. The CDR3 is 16 amino acids. The junction had 5 bases not matched to a gene; V was cut back by 2 bases and J by 4 bases. The germline V gene has CDR1 SNHLY and CDR2 FYNNEI. For the CDR3, the DNA is TGTGCCAGCAGTGAAAGGGGACTAGCGACATACAATGAGCAGTTCTTC. It encodes CASSERGLATYNEQFF.

The chain recombines TRBV9 with TRBJ2-7; D is perhaps TRBD1 (6 bases). V was pared by 0 bases and J by 2 bases, with 12 bases between. CDR3 length: 15 residues. Germline loops: CDR1 SGDLS, CDR2 YYNGEE. Written as DNA, the CDR3 is TGTGCCAGCAGCGTAGGTGGGGACACCACCTACGAGCAGTACTTC. It translates to CASSVGGDTTYEQYF. Combining the CDR3 with reference TRBV9 and TRBJ2-7 gives the whole variable domain DSGVTQTPKHLITATGQRVTLRCSPRSGDLSVYWYQQSLDQGLQFLIQYYNGEERAKGNILERFSAQQFPDLHSELNLSSLELGDSALYFCASSVGGDTTYEQYFGPGTRLTVT.

The genes are TRBV7-2 and TRBJ2-1; the D is unclear. The germline V gene encodes CDR1 SGHTA and CDR2 FQGNSA. Trimming removed 5 bases at V and 4 bases at J, with 9 bases between. This CDR3 spans 13 amino acids. The CDR3 sequence: CASSPNRYNEQFF. The CDR3 bases are TGTGCCAGCAGCCCGAATAGATACAATGAGCAGTTCTTC.

V and J are TRBV10-3 and TRBJ2-7, with D hard to call. The CDR3 consists of 13 residues. Per germline, CDR1 ENHRY and CDR2 SYGVKD. V lost 0 bases, J lost 3 bases, and 6 bases lay in between. The CDR3 reads CAISESASYEQYF. The CDR3 bases are TGTGCCATCAGTGAGTCTGCTAGCTACGAGCAGTACTTC.

The chain is built from TRBV7-2 and TRBJ2-3; D uncertain. This CDR3 is built from 12 residues. Germline CDR1 SGHTA, CDR2 FQGNSA. V lost 2 bases and J 6 bases, leaving 6 bases between the germline ends. CDR3 bases: TGTGCCAGCAGCTTATCTGAGGATACGCAGTATTTT. It specifies CASSLSEDTQYF.

This rearrangement joins TRBV19 to TRBJ2-7, with D perhaps matching TRBD2 (6 bases). Germline V gene sequence: CDR1 LNHDA, CDR2 SQIVND (reference sequence). Between the trimmed V and J ends, which lost 5 bases and 6 bases, there was a span of 14 bases. The CDR3 is made up of 13 amino acids. The CDR3 region is CASSGSVGSEQYF. CDR3 nucleotide sequence: TGTGCCAGTAGTGGGTCCGTCGGGAGCGAGCAGTACTTC.

This clone was seen a few times. V gene TRBV6-1 combines with J gene TRBJ1-1; the D is unclear. V dropped 7 bases and J dropped 4 bases, with 13 bases sitting between them. CDR3 size: 13 residues. Per germline, CDR1 MNHNS and CDR2 SASEGT. The CDR3 DNA reads TGTGCCAGCATGAGGGAAGTGGGCACTGAAGCTTTCTTT. The encoded protein is CASMREVGTEAFF.

V gene TRBV30 combines with J gene TRBJ1-2; tentatively, D is TRBD1 (6 bases). Germline V gene data show CDR1 as GTSNPN and CDR2 as SVGIG (reference sequence). Trimming pared 3 bases from V and 0 bases from J, leaving 14 bases between. This CDR3 spans 15 amino acids. The CDR3 sequence: CAWRVQGKANYGYTF. CDR3 DNA: TGTGCCTGGAGAGTTCAGGGGAAAGCTAACTATGGCTACACCTTC.

This clone occurred a few times. The rearrangement uses TRBV30 and TRBJ1-5; D is perhaps TRBD1 (6 bases). Per germline, CDR1 GTSNPN and CDR2 SVGIG (reference sequence). The CDR3 is 14 residues long. The V gene lost 1 base and the J gene lost 3 bases, with 10 bases spanning the gap. For the CDR3, the DNA is TGTGCCTGGAGTGCTGGGACACCCAATCAGCCCCAGCATTTT. It codes for CAWSAGTPNQPQHF. The whole variable domain, remainder taken from reference TRBV30 and TRBJ1-5, is SQTIHQWPATLVQPVGSPLSLECTVEGTSNPNLYWYRQAAGRGLQLLFYSVGIGQISSEVPQNLSASRPQDRQFILSSKKLLLSDSGFYLCAWSAGTPNQPQHFGDGTRLSIL.

A single count supports this clone. The chain couples TRBV10-3 to TRBJ2-5, with a tentative D call TRBD1 (6 bases). The CDR3 totals 13 residues. Germline CDR1 is ENHRY and CDR2 is SYGVKD. V lost 6 bases to trimming and J lost 2 bases, with 10 bases between them. The chain's CDR3 is CAIRGAVQETQYF. CDR3 DNA: TGTGCCATCAGGGGGGCCGTACAAGAGACCCAGTACTTC.